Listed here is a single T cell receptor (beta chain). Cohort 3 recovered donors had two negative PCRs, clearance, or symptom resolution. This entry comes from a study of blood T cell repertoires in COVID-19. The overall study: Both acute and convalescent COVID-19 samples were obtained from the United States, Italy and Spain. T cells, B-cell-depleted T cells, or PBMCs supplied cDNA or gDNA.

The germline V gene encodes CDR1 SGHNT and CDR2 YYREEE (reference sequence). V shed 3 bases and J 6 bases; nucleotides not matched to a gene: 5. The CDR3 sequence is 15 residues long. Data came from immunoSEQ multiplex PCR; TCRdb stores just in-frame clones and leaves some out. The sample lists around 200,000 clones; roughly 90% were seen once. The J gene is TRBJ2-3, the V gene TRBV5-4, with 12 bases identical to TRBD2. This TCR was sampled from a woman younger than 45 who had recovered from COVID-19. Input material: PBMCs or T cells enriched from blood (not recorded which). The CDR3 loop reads CASSWGTSGPDTQYF. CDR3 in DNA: TGTGCCAGCAGCTGGGGGACTAGCGGGCCCGATACGCAGTATTTT. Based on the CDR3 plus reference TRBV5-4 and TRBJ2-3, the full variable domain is ETGVTQSPTHLIKTRGQQVTLRCSSQSGHNTVSWYQQALGQGPQFIFQYYREEENGRGNFPPRFSGLQFPNYSSELNVNALELDDSALYLCASSWGTSGPDTQYFGPGTRLTVL.